The clone carrying this T cell receptor beta chain was seen a single time. Per the germline V gene, CDR1 is SGHAT and CDR2 is FQDESV (reference sequence). Trimming took 1 base from V and 6 from J, leaving 10 bases between them. This CDR3 region has 14 residues. The data were produced by immunoSEQ multiplex PCR, yet TCRdb's version contains in-frame clones alone and is incomplete. This table has about 48,000 clones, approximately 80% appearing once. This sample is drawn from a study of T cells in localized non-small cell lung cancer. The J gene is TRBJ2-1, the V gene TRBV11-1; D is unclear. The sample in question was peripheral blood, obtained before any cancer treatment. The TCR comes from a man aged 35-75 years with stage I squamous cell lung carcinoma. The CDR3 bases are TGTGCCAGCAGCTTAGATGTGCTGGTCAATGAGCAGTTCTTC. This gives the protein CASSLDVLVNEQFF.